The next 18 T cell receptor beta chains were all read from a single sample in a study of shared clonotypes between healthy human individuals. Assay used: immunoSEQ multiplex PCR; TCRdb lists only in-frame clones, some missing. The sample gives a few hundred thousand clones, approximately 97% of which show up once; roughly 0.055% is in the top ten. Input material: naive CD4+ T cells sorted from blood. As to subset: CD45RA+ positively selected. These TCRs come from a woman aged 25-40 years in good health.

This sequence joins TRBV18 and TRBJ1-2; D gene ambiguous. Looked up from germline, CDR1 is KGHSH and CDR2 is LQKENI. V was cut by 0 bases and J by 1 base, with 9 bases left in between. The CDR3 runs to 15 residues. This chain's CDR3 is CASSPPNSGNYGYTF. CDR3 sequence (DNA): TGTGCCAGCTCACCACCTAACTCCGGTAACTATGGCTACACCTTC.

The chain carries TRBV25-1 and TRBJ2-5, with D perhaps given as TRBD1 or TRBD2 (5 bases each). CDR1 is MGHDK, CDR2 SYGVNS, per germline. The CDR3 consists of 16 residues. The ends were cut back, 2 bases at V and 2 bases at J, with 15 bases in the middle. DNA for the CDR3: TGTGCCAGCAGTGAAGTACCGGGACGCAAACAAGAGACCCAGTACTTC. It codes for CASSEVPGRKQETQYF.

In nucleotides, the CDR3 is TGTGCCAGCAGTTCACCAACAGGGGGCTCTGGCTACGAGCAGTACTTC. This sequence encodes CASSSPTGGSGYEQYF. The chain couples TRBV6-5 to TRBJ2-7; 9 nucleotides line up with TRBD1. CDR1 is MNHEY, CDR2 SVGAGI, per germline. The V and J ends lost 4 bases and 3 bases, in that order; junction bases with no gene match: 10. The CDR3 is made up of 16 amino acids.

The chain carries TRBV28 and TRBJ2-7, with D perhaps given as TRBD1 or TRBD2 (5 bases each). Germline CDR1 reads MDHEN; CDR2 reads SYDVKM. The ends were cut back, 6 bases at V and 7 bases at J, with 13 bases in the middle. This CDR3 is 12 amino acids long. The CDR3 loop is CASRSDWGEQYF. The CDR3 nucleotides are TGTGCCAGCAGGTCGGACTGGGGGGAGCAGTACTTC.

V is TRBV4-1 and J is TRBJ1-2; 7 bases line up with TRBD1. Germline lookup yields CDR1 MGHRA and CDR2 YSYEKL. Trimming at V came to 2 bases and at J to 8 bases, leaving 5 bases not matched to a gene. The CDR3 has 13 amino acids. CDR3 loop: CASSQTGVGGYTF. CDR3 sequence (DNA): TGCGCCAGCAGCCAAACAGGGGTGGGGGGCTACACCTTC.

V and J are TRBV7-9 and TRBJ2-2, with TRBD2 matching over 12 bases. This CDR3 is 18 amino acids long. V was clipped by 3 bases and J by 4 bases; unmatched bases: 9. CDR1 is SEHNR, CDR2 FQNEAQ, per germline (reference sequence). CDR3 protein: CASSFRRLAGVGTGELFF. The CDR3 coding sequence is TGTGCCAGCAGCTTCCGAAGACTAGCGGGAGTGGGCACCGGGGAGCTGTTTTTT. Full variable domain (missing parts from reference TRBV7-9 and TRBJ2-2): DTGVSQNPRHKITKRGQNVTFRCDPISEHNRLYWYRQTLGQGPEFLTYFQNEAQLEKSRLLSDRFSAERPKGSFSTLEIQRTEQGDSAMYLCASSFRRLAGVGTGELFFGEGSRLTVL.

This chain uses TRBV29-1 with TRBJ1-4; D gene unclear. CDR1 and CDR2 from the germline V gene are SQVTM and ANQGSEA. The length of the CDR3 is 12 residues. Trimming took off 7 bases at V and 13 bases at J, with 19 bases between the two ends. CDR3 nucleotide sequence: TGCAGCGCCGCCGGCCCCCGGTCGGGACTGTTTTTT. It encodes CSAAGPRSGLFF.

A remark on this clone: Different DNA sequences within this sample yield the same CDR3. The V call is TRBV6-6, the J call TRBJ2-2; TRBD1 is a possible D gene (6 bases). Germline lookup yields CDR1 MNHNY and CDR2 SVGAGI (reference sequence). The CDR3 is 13 amino acids. V was clipped by 8 bases and J by 6 bases, with 13 bases between them. The CDR3 coding sequence is TGTGCCAGCTCACCCAGGGGTCCCGGGGAGCTGTTTTTT. It codes for CASSPRGPGELFF.

The chain recombines TRBV30 with TRBJ2-3, with D unresolved. V dropped 0 bases and J dropped 3 bases, with 10 bases sitting between them. The CDR3 runs to 14 residues. Germline CDR1 GTSNPN, CDR2 SVGIG (reference sequence). CDR3 nucleotides: TGTGCCTGGAGTGTACAAGTAGTAACAGATACGCAGTATTTT. Encoded protein: CAWSVQVVTDTQYF.

The V gene is TRBV6-5, the J gene TRBJ2-1; a weak D match, TRBD1 (6 bases). Trimming pared 6 bases from V and 8 bases from J, leaving 14 bases between. The germline V gene has CDR1 MNHEY and CDR2 SVGAGI. This CDR3 region has 13 residues. The CDR3 region is CASRQGNRHEQFF. Here the CDR3 DNA reads TGTGCCAGCAGGCAGGGGAATCGGCATGAGCAGTTCTTC.

The chain combines TRBV6-5 with TRBJ1-3; perhaps TRBD1 as D (5 bases). Germline V gene lookup returns CDR1 MNHEY and CDR2 SVGAGI. With 6 bases removed from V and 2 bases from J, the gap between germline ends came to 8 bases. The CDR3 extends over 13 amino acids. CDR3 coding DNA: TGTGCCAGCAGACAGGAGCCTGGAAACACCATATATTTT. It codes for CASRQEPGNTIYF.

This chain uses TRBV28 with TRBJ2-7, with TRBD1 identical over 10 bases. Germline loops: CDR1 MDHEN, CDR2 SYDVKM. V dropped 6 bases and J dropped 2; count of bases not matched to a gene: 7. The CDR3 spans 15 residues. This chain's CDR3 is CASRTPGTGAYEQYF. The CDR3 bases are TGTGCCAGCAGAACCCCCGGGACAGGGGCCTACGAGCAGTACTTC.

The chain uses TRBV9 and TRBJ2-2, with D hard to call. The V end was cut by 3 bases, the J end by 0 bases, with 15 bases between. Per germline, CDR1 SGDLS and CDR2 YYNGEE. The CDR3 runs to 17 residues. CDR3 amino acids: CASSAPGSAPNTGELFF. CDR3 DNA: TGTGCCAGCAGCGCCCCCGGCTCGGCGCCGAACACCGGGGAGCTGTTTTTT.

V gene TRBV11-3 combines with J gene TRBJ2-2; TRBD1 matches at 8 bases. The CDR3 has 12 amino acids. V dropped 5 bases and J dropped 8; count of bases not matched to a gene: 1. Germline V gives CDR1 SGHNT, CDR2 YENEEA. The CDR3 region is CASSRTGGELFF. DNA for the CDR3: TGTGCCAGCAGCCGGACAGGGGGGGAGCTGTTTTTT.

This chain uses TRBV19 with TRBJ2-2, with D tentatively TRBD2 (6 bases). Trimming left V 0 bases short and J 5 bases short, with 16 bases between. The CDR3 runs 17 residues. Per the germline V gene, CDR1 is LNHDA and CDR2 is SQIVND (reference sequence). The CDR3 protein is CASSIDRWRAGTGELFF. The DNA for the CDR3 is TGTGCCAGTAGTATAGATCGTTGGCGGGCGGGGACCGGGGAGCTGTTTTTT. Combining the CDR3 with reference TRBV19 and TRBJ2-2 gives the whole variable domain DGGITQSPKYLFRKEGQNVTLSCEQNLNHDAMYWYRQDPGQGLRLIYYSQIVNDFQKGDIAEGYSVSREKKESFPLTVTSAQKNPTAFYLCASSIDRWRAGTGELFFGEGSRLTVL.

This chain's CDR3 is CATARLAETYEQYF. As DNA, the CDR3 is TGTGCCACCGCCCGACTAGCGGAAACCTACGAGCAGTACTTC. The V call is TRBV2, the J call TRBJ2-7; TRBD2 matches 9 bases. V lost 10 bases and J lost 2; bases outside the gene matches: 9. The germline CDR1 and CDR2 sequences are SNHLY and FYNNEI. The CDR3 runs to 14 residues.

The V and J genes are TRBV4-1 and TRBJ2-1, with 12 nucleotides matching TRBD2. Germline CDR1 MGHRA, CDR2 YSYEKL. The CDR3 is 17 residues long. The V and J ends lost 4 bases and 7 bases, in that order; junction bases with no gene match: 11. The CDR3 here is CASSPSGLAGPTNEQFF. CDR3 nucleotide sequence: TGCGCCAGCAGCCCCTCGGGACTAGCGGGTCCGACAAATGAGCAGTTCTTC.

The CDR3, as DNA: TGTGCCTGGAGCCGGGAGGGGACTTCTTACAATCAGCCCCAGCATTTT. Its translation is CAWSREGTSYNQPQHF. V usage is TRBV30 and J usage is TRBJ1-5; tentatively, D is TRBD1 (5 bases). The CDR3 consists of 16 residues. Germline V gene lookup returns CDR1 GTSNPN and CDR2 SVGIG (reference sequence). The V end was cut by 3 bases, the J end by 3 bases, with 18 bases between.